This paragraph reports one T cell receptor beta chain. V shed 0 bases, J shed 6 bases, and the junction held 6 bases outside the gene matches. CDR3 length: 15 residues. Germline V gene data show CDR1 as LGHDT and CDR2 as YNNKEL (reference sequence). The data are from a study of patients and donors after allogeneic stem cell transplantation. TCRdb recomputed calls from the RT-PCR reads with MiXCR, one row per CDR3 protein. The table lists roughly 960,000 distinct CDR3 sequences, 15% to 20% of them singletons. The receptor comes from a human donor who was either an allogeneic HSCT recipient or a stem cell or donor lymphocyte infusion donor (not recorded which). It is not recorded whose cells these are; they may come from a transplant donor. The sequenced sample was blood, either unsorted or a sorted T cell fraction (not recorded which). The V gene is TRBV3-1, the J gene TRBJ2-3, with TRBD2 identical over 7 bases. The CDR3 coding sequence is TGTGCCAGCAGCCAAGAGGTCCGAGCGGGGGATACGCAGTATTTT. Translation: CASSQEVRAGDTQYF.